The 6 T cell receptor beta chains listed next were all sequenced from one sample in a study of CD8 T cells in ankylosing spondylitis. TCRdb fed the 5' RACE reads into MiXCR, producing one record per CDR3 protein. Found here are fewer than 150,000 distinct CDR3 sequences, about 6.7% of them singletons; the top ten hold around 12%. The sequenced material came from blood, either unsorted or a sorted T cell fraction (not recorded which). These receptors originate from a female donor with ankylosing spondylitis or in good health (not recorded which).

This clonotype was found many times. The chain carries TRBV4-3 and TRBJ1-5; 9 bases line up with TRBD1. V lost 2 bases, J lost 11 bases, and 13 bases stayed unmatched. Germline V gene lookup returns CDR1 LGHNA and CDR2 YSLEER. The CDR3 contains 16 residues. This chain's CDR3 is CASSQQPGQGPWAQHF. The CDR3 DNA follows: TGCGCCAGCAGCCAACAGCCGGGACAGGGTCCTTGGGCCCAGCATTTT.

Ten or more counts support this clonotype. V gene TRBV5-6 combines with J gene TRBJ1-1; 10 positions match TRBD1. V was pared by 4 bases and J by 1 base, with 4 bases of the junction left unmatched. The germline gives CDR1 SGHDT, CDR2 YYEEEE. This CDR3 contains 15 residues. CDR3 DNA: TGTGCCAGCAGCCCTTGGACAGGGGGGAACACTGAAGCTTTCTTT. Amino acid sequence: CASSPWTGGNTEAFF.

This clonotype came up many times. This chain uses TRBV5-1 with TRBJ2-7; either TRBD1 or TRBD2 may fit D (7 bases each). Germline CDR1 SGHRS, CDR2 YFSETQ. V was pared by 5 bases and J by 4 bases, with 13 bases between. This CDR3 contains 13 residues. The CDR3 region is CASRQGREYEQYF. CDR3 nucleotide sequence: TGCGCCAGCAGACAGGGGAGGGAATACGAGCAGTACTTC.

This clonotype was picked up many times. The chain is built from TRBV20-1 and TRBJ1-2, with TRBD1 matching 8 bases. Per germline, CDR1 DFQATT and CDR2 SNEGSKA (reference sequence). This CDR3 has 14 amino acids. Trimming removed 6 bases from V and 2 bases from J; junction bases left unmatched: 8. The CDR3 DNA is TGCAGTGCCAGTCCCGGGACAGGCAACTATGGCTACACCTTC. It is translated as CSASPGTGNYGYTF.

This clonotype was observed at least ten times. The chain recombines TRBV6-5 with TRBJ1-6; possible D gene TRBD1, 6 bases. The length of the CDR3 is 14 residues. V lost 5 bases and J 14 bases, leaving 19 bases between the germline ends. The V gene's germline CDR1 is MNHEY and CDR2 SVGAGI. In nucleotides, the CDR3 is TGTGCCAGCAGTATACAGGGAGGGTCCATCACCCTCCACTTT. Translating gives CASSIQGGSITLHF.

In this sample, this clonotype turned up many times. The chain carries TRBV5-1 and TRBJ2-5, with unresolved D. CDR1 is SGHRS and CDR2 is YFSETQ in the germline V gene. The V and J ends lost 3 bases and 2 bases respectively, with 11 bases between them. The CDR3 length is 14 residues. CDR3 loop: CASSSATQQETQYF. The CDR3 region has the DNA TGCGCCAGCAGCTCAGCGACTCAGCAAGAGACCCAGTACTTC.